This is a list of T cell receptor beta chains from one sample in a study of CD4 T cells in relation to SARS-CoV-2 and coronaviruses. These receptors' targets are unknown. Profiled with immunoSEQ multiplex PCR; TCRdb holds only in-frame clones, not every one. The table has roughly 12,000 clones, roughly 80% seen once. Sequenced material: CD4+ T cells from PBMCs, cultured in vitro. The receptors come from a human donor in good health. The CDR3 runs from the conserved cysteine through the conserved F or W. A D gene is named only where the DNA matches it firmly. Part of the rows lack a size; the others show once, few, many or a class for expanded clones.

v_call	j_call	clone_size	d_call	cdr3_aa	cdr3_nt
TRBV7-9	TRBJ2-1	.	TRBD2	CASSGETSGINEQFF	TGTGCCAGCAGCGGGGAGACTAGCGGAATCAATGAGCAGTTCTTC
TRBV6-2/TRBV6-3	TRBJ2-7	few	.	CASSYAGSYEQYF	TGTGCCAGCAGTTATGCGGGGTCCTACGAGCAGTACTTC
TRBV30	TRBJ1-2	.	TRBD1	CASTRDRKGLGYTF	TGTGCCTCTACCAGGGACAGGAAAGGGCTCGGCTACACCTTC
TRBV5-4	TRBJ1-1	few	.	CASSGAGGSEAFF	TGTGCCAGCAGCGGTGCAGGAGGGTCTGAAGCTTTCTTT
TRBV30	TRBJ1-2	.	TRBD1	CAWSGISDRAVAGGYTF	TGTGCCTGGAGCGGAATTTCGGACAGGGCCGTAGCTGGGGGCTACACCTTC
TRBV5-8	TRBJ1-5	.	.	CASSRTNQKAQHF	TGTGCCAGCAGCCGGACGAACCAAAAGGCCCAGCATTTT
TRBV6-2/TRBV6-3	TRBJ1-1	.	.	CASSWVQADTEAFF	TGTGCCAGCAGTTGGGTCCAAGCGGACACTGAAGCTTTCTTT
TRBV2	TRBJ2-7	.	TRBD1	CASSGPGTGNEQYF	TGTGCCAGCAGCGGTCCCGGGACAGGGAACGAGCAGTACTTC
TRBV6-1	TRBJ1-2	.	.	CASSDRAQVDGYTF	TGTGCCAGCAGTGACCGGGCCCAAGTGGATGGCTACACCTTC
TRBV29-1	TRBJ2-3	.	TRBD2	CSVDTGGTDTQYF	TGCAGCGTTGATACGGGAGGAACGGATACGCAGTATTTT
TRBV9	TRBJ1-1	once	.	CASSVGVGSGAEAFF	TGTGCCAGCAGCGTAGGCGTAGGATCGGGGGCTGAAGCTTTCTTT
TRBV29-1	TRBJ1-5	.	.	CSVEDGGNQPQHF	TGCAGCGTTGAAGATGGGGGCAATCAGCCCCAGCATTTT
TRBV6-5	TRBJ2-7	.	.	CASSPALGGIYEQYF	TGTGCCAGCAGTCCGGCCCTGGGGGGAATTTACGAGCAGTACTTC
TRBV6-4	TRBJ1-1	.	.	CASSDRGDTEAFF	TGTGCCAGCAGTGACAGGGGAGACACTGAAGCTTTCTTT
TRBV2	TRBJ1-3	.	.	CASRMGGPYTIYF	TGTGCCAGCAGGATGGGGGGCCCGTATACCATATATTTT
TRBV18	TRBJ1-4	.	.	CASSPPGVATNEKLFF	TGTGCCAGCTCACCGCCCGGAGTTGCAACTAATGAAAAACTGTTTTTT
TRBV11-2	TRBJ2-5	.	.	CASSQTRETQYF	TGTGCCAGCAGCCAGACCCGGGAGACCCAGTACTTC
TRBV6-1	TRBJ2-6	.	TRBD1	CASSEFGTGGSSGANVLTF	TGTGCCAGCAGTGAATTCGGGACAGGGGGATCTTCTGGGGCCAACGTCCTGACTTTC
TRBV19	TRBJ1-2	.	.	CASSIGRTYGYTF	TGTGCCAGTAGTATTGGCAGAACCTATGGCTACACCTTC
TRBV4-2	TRBJ1-1	.	.	CASSPGPRLNTEAFF	TGTGCCAGCAGCCCCGGGCCTCGCTTGAACACTGAAGCTTTCTTT
TRBV4-3	TRBJ1-6	.	.	CASSLGEGSPLHF	TGCGCCAGCAGCCTGGGGGAGGGTTCACCCCTCCACTTT
TRBV6-1	TRBJ1-1	.	.	CASSGGRGKMGTEAFF	TGTGCCAGCAGTGGGGGTAGGGGCAAAATGGGCACTGAAGCTTTCTTT
TRBV9	TRBJ2-2	.	TRBD2	CASSPRGPLAGVTGELFF	TGTGCCAGCAGCCCCCGCGGCCCGCTAGCGGGGGTAACCGGGGAGCTGTTTTTT
TRBV11-2	TRBJ2-3	.	.	CASSFGGTDTQYF	TGTGCCAGCAGCTTTGGAGGCACAGATACGCAGTATTTT
TRBV6-5	TRBJ2-1	.	.	CASRPPGAFNEQFF	TGTGCCAGCAGGCCCCCCGGGGCATTCAATGAGCAGTTCTTC
TRBV3-1/TRBV3-2	TRBJ1-5	.	.	CASSQGNGDQPQHF	TGTGCCAGCAGCCAAGGAAACGGTGATCAGCCCCAGCATTTT
TRBV20-1	TRBJ2-3	.	.	CSAPWYGTQYF	TGCAGTGCTCCTTGGTACGGTACGCAGTATTTT
TRBV5-1	TRBJ1-4	.	.	CASRDSANEKLFF	TGCGCCAGCAGAGACAGTGCGAATGAAAAACTGTTTTTT
TRBV13	TRBJ1-5	.	.	CASSQKRTQPQHF	TGTGCCAGCAGCCAGAAACGCACTCAGCCCCAGCATTTT
TRBV3-1/TRBV3-2	TRBJ2-3	.	TRBD2	CASSQMGGRADTQYF	TGTGCCAGCAGCCAGATGGGGGGGAGGGCCGATACGCAGTATTTT
TRBV10-3	TRBJ1-2	few	.	CAISERPQGEYGYTF	TGTGCCATCAGTGAGCGGCCTCAGGGAGAGTATGGCTACACCTTC
TRBV9	TRBJ2-7	.	TRBD2	CASSGTSDYEQYF	TGTGCCAGCAGCGGGACTAGCGACTACGAGCAGTACTTC
TRBV7-8	TRBJ2-1	once	TRBD2	CASSFGTSGRGEQFF	TGTGCCAGCAGCTTCGGGACTAGCGGGAGAGGTGAGCAGTTCTTC
TRBV7-9	TRBJ2-2	few	.	CASSLVGGPNTGELFF	TGTGCCAGCAGCTTAGTGGGGGGACCGAACACCGGGGAGCTGTTTTTT
TRBV28	TRBJ1-2	few	.	CASTPRSDGYTF	TGTGCCAGCACCCCTCGATCGGATGGCTACACCTTC
TRBV7-6	TRBJ2-5	.	TRBD2	CASSWRTSGDETQYF	TGTGCCAGCAGCTGGAGGACTAGCGGGGACGAGACCCAGTACTTC
TRBV10-3	TRBJ2-7	.	.	CAISPGPNYEQYF	TGTGCCATCAGCCCGGGACCCAACTACGAGCAGTACTTC
TRBV7-9	TRBJ2-3	few	TRBD1	CASSLVTGITDTQYF	TGTGCCAGCAGCTTAGTGACAGGGATCACAGATACGCAGTATTTT
TRBV23-1	TRBJ2-4	.	.	CASILIGRDIQYF	TGCGCCAGCATATTAATCGGACGGGACATTCAGTACTTC
TRBV19	TRBJ2-1	.	TRBD1	CASRRQGSGNEQFF	TGTGCCAGCCGAAGACAGGGTAGTGGCAATGAGCAGTTCTTC
TRBV6-5	TRBJ2-7	.	.	CASNLMRGGFGEQYF	TGTGCCAGCAATCTCATGAGGGGGGGCTTCGGCGAGCAGTACTTC
TRBV18	TRBJ1-2	.	.	CASSPPGGDYGYTF	TGTGCCAGCTCACCACCCGGGGGCGACTATGGCTACACCTTC
TRBV6-1	TRBJ1-6	.	TRBD1	CASSARTGAKNSPLHF	TGTGCCAGCAGTGCCCGGACAGGGGCGAAGAATTCACCCCTCCACTTT
TRBV9	TRBJ2-5	.	.	CASSAPAGGETQYF	TGTGCCAGCAGCGCTCCAGCGGGTGGAGAGACCCAGTACTTC
TRBV5-1	TRBJ2-1	.	TRBD2	CASRQSGGTSGKQFF	TGCGCCAGCAGGCAGTCGGGTGGGACTAGCGGGAAGCAGTTCTTC